The 18 T cell receptor beta chains below all came from one sample that was sequenced in a study of T cell clonotyping in hematopoietic cell transplantation. TCRdb's table, derived via immunoSEQ multiplex PCR, lists solely in-frame clones and lacks some. The sample consists of more than 6,500 clones, over 35% of them appearing once. The sample here was peripheral blood mononuclear cells, taken 30 days after allogeneic stem cell transplant. The receptors come from a female patient over 55 who had an allogeneic stem cell transplant, so the T cells may come from the graft donor. Some clones in this sample may be carry-over from other donors' samples.

This clone was seen a few times. This rearrangement joins TRBV29-1 to TRBJ2-1, with TRBD1 matching over 10 bases. CDR1 is SQVTM and CDR2 is ANQGSEA in the germline V gene. The CDR3 is 14 residues long. The trim removed 6 bases at V and 4 bases at J, leaving 6 bases unmatched. DNA of the CDR3: TGCAGCGTCTCCGGGACAGGGGTATACAATGAGCAGTTCTTC. Amino acid sequence: CSVSGTGVYNEQFF.

The chain has TRBV5-1 and TRBJ1-2; D might be TRBD1 (6 bases). CDR3 length: 14 amino acids. Trimming cost V 0 bases and J 6 bases, with 12 bases left between them. Germline-derived CDR1 and CDR2 are SGHRS and YFSETQ. CDR3 DNA: TGCGCCAGCAGCTTGGTCGGCCAGGGGAATGGCTACACCTTC. It translates to CASSLVGQGNGYTF.

The rearrangement uses TRBV7-2 and TRBJ2-7, with D uncertain. Germline lookup yields CDR1 SGHTA and CDR2 FQGNSA. Trimming shortened V by 1 base and J by 1 base, and 5 bases separated the two germline ends. This CDR3 comprises 13 residues. The CDR3 DNA reads as TGTGCCAGCAGCTTAGGCGTTTCCTACGAGCAGTACTTC. Amino acid sequence: CASSLGVSYEQYF.

In the case of this clone: Other nucleotide sequences from this sample produce the same CDR3. In nucleotides, the CDR3 is TGTGCCAGTAGTATCGGCGTTCAGCCCCAGCATTTT. Translated, it gives CASSIGVQPQHF. The chain combines TRBV19 with TRBJ1-5; no definite D call. V was cut by 3 bases and J by 6 bases, with 6 bases left in between. Per germline, CDR1 LNHDA and CDR2 SQIVND (reference sequence). CDR3 length: 12 residues. Together with reference TRBV19 and TRBJ1-5, the CDR3 gives the full variable domain: DGGITQSPKYLFRKEGQNVTLSCEQNLNHDAMYWYRQDPGQGLRLIYYSQIVNDFQKGDIAEGYSVSREKKESFPLTVTSAQKNPTAFYLCASSIGVQPQHFGDGTRLSIL.

The chain links TRBV30 to TRBJ2-5; D possibly corresponds to TRBD1 (5 bases). The germline V gene has CDR1 GTSNPN and CDR2 SVGIG (reference sequence). V was clipped by 0 bases and J by 4 bases, with 21 bases between them. The CDR3 length is 17 residues. The CDR3 loop is CAWSVRTSDSWAETQYF. The DNA of the CDR3 is TGTGCCTGGAGTGTCCGTACCAGCGACAGCTGGGCAGAGACCCAGTACTTC.

This sequence joins TRBV5-6 and TRBJ1-6; a weak D match, TRBD1 (5 bases). This CDR3 is 14 amino acids long. Germline V lookup: CDR1 SGHDT, CDR2 YYEEEE. Trimming removed 0 bases at V and 7 bases at J, with 8 bases between. CDR3 residues: CASSLGRANSPLHF. In DNA form, the CDR3 reads TGTGCCAGCAGCTTGGGCAGGGCAAATTCACCCCTCCACTTT.

This clone appeared a few times. The V call is TRBV7-8, the J call TRBJ2-6; D not certain. V gave up 5 bases and J gave up 0 bases, with 14 bases separating them. This CDR3 is built from 17 residues. Germline CDR1 and CDR2: SGHVS and FQNEAQ. CDR3 amino acids: CASSLLRLRSGANVLTF. DNA of the CDR3: TGTGCCAGCAGCCTACTTCGCCTCCGCTCTGGGGCCAACGTCCTGACTTTC.

The chain joins TRBV25-1 to TRBJ2-1, with D hard to call. The CDR3 is made up of 11 amino acids. The germline V gene has CDR1 MGHDK and CDR2 SYGVNS. V gave up 4 bases and J gave up 9 bases, with 7 bases separating them. CDR3 nucleotides: TGTGCCAGCAGTGTAATGAGTGAGCAGTTCTTC. It encodes CASSVMSEQFF.

The chain carries TRBV30 and TRBJ1-5; TRBD1 is a possible D gene (6 bases). Germline V CDR1 and CDR2: GTSNPN, SVGIG (reference sequence). Trimming removed 1 base at V and 7 bases at J, with 11 bases between. The CDR3 is 13 amino acids. In DNA form, the CDR3 reads TGTGCCTGGAGTGGCGAAGGGGGGCAGCCCCAGCATTTT. This translates into CAWSGEGGQPQHF.

The sample holds one count of this clone. The chain uses TRBV25-1 and TRBJ1-1; D not resolved. Germline V lookup: CDR1 MGHDK, CDR2 SYGVNS. Trimming cost V 4 bases and J 1 base, with 16 bases left between them. CDR3 length: 16 amino acids. The CDR3 DNA reads TGTGCCAGCAGTGCCCTCCCGGAAAAAACGAACACTGAAGCTTTCTTT. Translation: CASSALPEKTNTEAFF.

The gene calls are TRBV30 and TRBJ1-2, with D possibly TRBD1 on 5 matching bases. The CDR3 length is 13 residues. The V end was cut by 3 bases, the J end by 4 bases, with 12 bases between. CDR1 is GTSNPN and CDR2 is SVGIG in the germline V gene (reference sequence). CDR3 coding DNA: TGTGCCTGGAGCGCCGGGACGGGCTATGGCTACACCTTC. This sequence encodes CAWSAGTGYGYTF.

By share, this clone ranks as medium-sized. The chain has TRBV30 and TRBJ1-2; D not certain. CDR1 and CDR2 from the germline V gene are GTSNPN and SVGIG (reference sequence). With 8 bases removed from V and 6 bases from J, the gap between germline ends came to 19 bases. There are 13 residues in the CDR3. CDR3 in amino acids: CAGRVWDRNGYTF. CDR3 nucleotides: TGTGCCGGAAGGGTTTGGGATCGGAATGGCTACACCTTC.

This clone occurred once. The gene calls are TRBV4-3 and TRBJ2-7; possible D gene TRBD1, 6 bases. The CDR3 spans 14 residues. The V end was cut by 2 bases, the J end by 2 bases, with 10 bases between. Germline values: CDR1 LGHNA, CDR2 YSLEER. The CDR3 DNA reads TGCGCCAGCAGCCAAACCAGGGGAACCTACGAGCAGTACTTC. Translating gives CASSQTRGTYEQYF.

The chain links TRBV4-2 to TRBJ1-1; no definite D call. This CDR3 has 12 amino acids. Looked up from germline, CDR1 is LGHNA and CDR2 is YNFKEQ. Trimming shortened V by 1 base and J by 3 bases, and 3 bases separated the two germline ends. The CDR3 here is CASSQVDTEAFF. CDR3 bases: TGTGCCAGCAGCCAAGTTGACACTGAAGCTTTCTTT.

The V call is TRBV5-8, the J call TRBJ1-2; 10 bases agree with TRBD1. Trimming cost V 5 bases and J 4 bases; bases outside gene matches: 2. Germline V lookup: CDR1 SGHTS, CDR2 YDEGEE. The CDR3 sequence is 13 residues long. The CDR3: CASRGQGTYGYTF. The CDR3 nucleotides are TGTGCCAGCAGGGGACAGGGGACCTATGGCTACACCTTC.

The chain couples TRBV7-8 to TRBJ2-7; D is perhaps TRBD1 (5 bases). The CDR3 contains 11 residues. Germline CDR1 is SGHVS and CDR2 is FQNEAQ. Trimming pared 2 bases from V and 7 bases from J, leaving 6 bases between. The CDR3 reads CASSLKGEQYF. The CDR3 nucleotides are TGTGCCAGCAGCTTAAAGGGGGAGCAGTACTTC.

This clone was picked up one time. This chain connects TRBV30 to TRBJ1-1; 10 nucleotides line up with TRBD1. V lost 2 bases, J lost 4 bases, and 16 bases stayed unmatched. This CDR3 comprises 18 residues. Germline V gene data show CDR1 as GTSNPN and CDR2 as SVGIG (reference sequence). CDR3 nucleotides: TGTGCCTGGAGTTCATGGAGACAGGGGGCAATTAAGAGCACTGAAGCTTTCTTT. It translates to CAWSSWRQGAIKSTEAFF.

The rearrangement joins TRBV6-5 to TRBJ2-5; 8 positions match TRBD2. Germline V gene sequence: CDR1 MNHEY, CDR2 SVGAGI. The CDR3 loop spans 16 amino acids. The J segment lost 5 bases and the V segment lost 0 bases, leaving 8 bases of the junction unmatched. This CDR3 is CASSYSIGPGGETQYF. CDR3 nucleotide sequence: TGTGCCAGCAGTTACTCGATAGGGCCGGGAGGGGAGACCCAGTACTTC.